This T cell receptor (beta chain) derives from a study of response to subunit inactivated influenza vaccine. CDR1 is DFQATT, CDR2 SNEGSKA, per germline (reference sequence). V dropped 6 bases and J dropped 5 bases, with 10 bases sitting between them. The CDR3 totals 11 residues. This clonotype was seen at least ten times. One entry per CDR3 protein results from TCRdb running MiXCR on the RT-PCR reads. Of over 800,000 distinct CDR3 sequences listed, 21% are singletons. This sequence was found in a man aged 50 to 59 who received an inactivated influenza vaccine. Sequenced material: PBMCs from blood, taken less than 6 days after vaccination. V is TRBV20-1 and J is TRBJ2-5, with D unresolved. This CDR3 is CSALGTETQYF. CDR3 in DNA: TGCAGTGCACTCGGCACGGAGACCCAGTACTTC.